This T cell receptor (beta chain) was recovered during a study of blood T cell repertoires in COVID-19 (TCRdb year 2020). Background for the entire study: Samples from collaborators originated in the United States, Italy and Spain and spanned both the acute and convalescent phases of COVID-19. The samples were drawn from the first 160 participants of the ongoing ImmuneRACE study and from roughly 1,300 subjects provided by 6 global collaborators. The dataset comprised deeply sampled blood TCRbeta repertoires from subjects exposed to, actively infected with, or recovered from COVID-19. The repertoires were released in a freely available public database meant as a resource for research on the immune response to SARS-CoV-2. HLA class I and class II types, where available, came from metadata supplied by the sample provider rather than from assay-based typing. The material from the prospective study consisted of cDNA or gDNA derived from T cells, B-cell-depleted T cells, or PBMCs. Nearly every sample came with metadata listing a de-identified subject ID, COVID-19 status, age in years and sex.

Overall results and qualifications from the work: Clinical and demographic metadata were provided uncurated, with the amount varying by source and participant.

Details on this clone: Its antigen target is currently unknown. Base qualities are not at hand, and no much larger clone is one base apart.

Trimming leaves V shorter by 0 bases and J shorter by 1 base, with the junction holding 11 bases beyond the gene matches. The CDR3 spans 19 residues, from the cysteine through the phenylalanine. Solely the CDR3 DNA is kept, with 57 bases framed from the first base. CDR1 and CDR2, per the germline V gene, are MNHEY and SVGEGT. The immunoSEQ Assay, a bias-controlled multiplex PCR, was used to amplify TCRbeta CDR3 regions from genomic DNA. Per the authors' processing: Nucleated cell counts per sample were estimated from amplification of reference gene primers within the assay. To quantify the absolute abundance of each unique TCRbeta CDR3 rearrangement, sequence reads were collapsed and filtered. Productive Simpson clonality was computed per sample as the square root of Simpson's diversity index over productive rearrangements. Entries here come from immuneACCESS through TCRdb and include only in-frame sequences with V and J called. Some clones fail to appear in such tables; in the studies checked, an unresolved V gene covers under half of the shortfall, and the cause of the remainder is unknown. That table is the source of V, J and clone size, and D and trimming were worked out from the DNA. This sample gives roughly 150,000 clones in total; around 89% of them show up just once. In total, the top ten clones hold 2.5% to 3% of the sample.

Each collaborating institution followed its own protocols to collect whole blood in K2EDTA tubes. For TCRbeta analysis, collaborators shipped samples as frozen whole blood, isolated PBMCs, or DNA extracted from either of those sample types. The TCR sequence derives from a man between 60 and 70 years old with active or convalescent COVID-19. The chain employs TRBV6-2 or TRBV6-3 and TRBJ1-5; the central 8 bases match TRBD1. The sequenced material came from peripheral blood. CDR3 loop: CASSYSKQGVGRSNQPQHF. The nucleotide sequence reads as follows: TGTGCCAGCAGTTACTCGAAACAGGGGGTTGGAAGGAGCAATCAGCCCCAGCATTTT.